This T cell receptor beta chain was documented in a study of patients and donors after allogeneic stem cell transplantation. This clonotype came up many times. TCRdb reprocessed the RT-PCR reads with MiXCR, giving one entry per CDR3 protein. The sample lists about a million distinct CDR3 sequences, 15% to 20% occurring once. This CDR3 spans 15 amino acids. V was clipped by 4 bases and J by 2 bases; unmatched bases: 4. This chain connects TRBV12-3 or TRBV12-4 to TRBJ2-1; 8 positions match TRBD1. The TCR was taken from a human donor who was either an allogeneic HSCT recipient or a stem cell or donor lymphocyte infusion donor (not recorded which). It is not recorded whose cells these are; they may come from a transplant donor. Sequencing was performed on blood, either unsorted or a sorted T cell fraction (not recorded which). Here the CDR3 reads CASSSRTGPYNEQFF. The CDR3 DNA reads as TGTGCCAGCAGTTCCCGGACAGGGCCCTACAATGAGCAGTTCTTC.